The rows below give T cell receptor beta chains drawn from one sample of a study of blood T cell repertoires in COVID-19. The assay was immunoSEQ multiplex PCR, and TCRdb's table has in-frame clones only and misses some. The sample yields hundreds of thousands of clones, more than 85% seen once. The material sequenced was PBMCs or T cells enriched from blood (not recorded which). These receptors were obtained from a woman in her sixties or seventies who had recovered from COVID-19. Each CDR3 is given with its conserved first and last residue. A D gene is named only where the DNA matches it firmly. Clone size is not always given. Where it is, it says once, few, many or a class for expanded clones.

J gene,clone size,V gene,D gene,CDR3 DNA,CDR3 protein
TRBJ1-1,NA,TRBV11-2,NA,TGTGCCAGCAGCTTAGTTAGACAGGTCCAAGAAGCTTTCTTT,CASSLVRQVQEAFF
TRBJ2-3,NA,TRBV13,NA,TGTGCCAGCAGCTTAACTCCATCACCAGATACGCAGTATTTT,CASSLTPSPDTQYF
TRBJ2-3,NA,TRBV13,TRBD1,TGTGCCAGCAGGGGGACAGGGGGCACGCAGTATTTT,CASRGTGGTQYF
TRBJ2-1,NA,TRBV4-1,TRBD2,TGCGCCAGCAGCCAAGGGGCTAGCGGGGGGAAGCAGTTCTTC,CASSQGASGGKQFF
TRBJ1-5,once,TRBV2,NA,TGTGCCAGCAGCGCCCAGGGAGGCCAGCCCCAGCATTTT,CASSAQGGQPQHF
TRBJ2-7,few,TRBV9,NA,TGTGCCAGCAGCGTAACAGGGATCGGTTACGAGCAGTACTTC,CASSVTGIGYEQYF
TRBJ2-3,NA,TRBV5-1,NA,TGCGCCAGCAGCCTCGGGGACTCCACAGATACGCAGTATTTT,CASSLGDSTDTQYF
TRBJ2-1,NA,TRBV7-2,TRBD2,TGTGCCAGCAGCTTCCTAGCGGGGGTGATTTACAATGAGCAGTTCTTC,CASSFLAGVIYNEQFF
TRBJ1-3,NA,TRBV5-1,TRBD1,TGCGCCAGCAGCTTGTGCAGGGGGCTGACTGGAAACACCATATATTTT,CASSLCRGLTGNTIYF
TRBJ2-7,NA,TRBV3-1/TRBV3-2,NA,TGTGCCAGCAGCCGCTTGTCACAGGGATACGAGCAGTACTTC,CASSRLSQGYEQYF
TRBJ1-3,NA,TRBV6-1,TRBD1,TGTGCCAGCAGTGCCTGGACAGGGGGCTTTGGAAACACCATATATTTT,CASSAWTGGFGNTIYF
TRBJ1-2,NA,TRBV6-5,NA,TGTGCCAGCTTTGGGCCTCAAATGGGTGGCTACACCTTC,CASFGPQMGGYTF
TRBJ1-1,NA,TRBV5-5,NA,TGTGCCAGCAGCTTGGCCGGAGGTGGGGTTTTGAACACTGAAGCTTTCTTT,CASSLAGGGVLNTEAFF
TRBJ2-3,NA,TRBV24-1,NA,TGTGCCACCAGTGATTTGCAGACGCAGTATTTT,CATSDLQTQYF